This T cell receptor beta chain is drawn from a study of monozygotic twins with inflammatory bowel disease. The study's findings and limits: IBD patients shared fewer clonotypes with others than healthy twins, especially with disease activity. Twins with IBD were found to have lower TCRbeta diversity (inverse Simpson) than healthy co-twins.

Worth noting for this clonotype: What it binds is unknown.

This CDR3 is 15 amino acids long. Using eight separate reactions per sample, the authors generated cDNA. Template switching incorporated UMIs with a 6-nucleotide sample barcode. TCRdb reprocessed the 5' RACE reads; each CDR3 protein has one entry and no DNA is given. The sample shows about 160,000 distinct CDR3 sequences, and more than 2.5% sits with its ten largest clones. The source material was blood. The clonotype originates from a human donor with ulcerative colitis or Crohn's disease, or a healthy co-twin of an affected twin (not recorded which). V is TRBV12-3 or TRBV12-4 and J is TRBJ2-5; TCRdb designates TRBD2, a call that cannot be tested without DNA. The CDR3 loop is CASSFRREGSETQYF.